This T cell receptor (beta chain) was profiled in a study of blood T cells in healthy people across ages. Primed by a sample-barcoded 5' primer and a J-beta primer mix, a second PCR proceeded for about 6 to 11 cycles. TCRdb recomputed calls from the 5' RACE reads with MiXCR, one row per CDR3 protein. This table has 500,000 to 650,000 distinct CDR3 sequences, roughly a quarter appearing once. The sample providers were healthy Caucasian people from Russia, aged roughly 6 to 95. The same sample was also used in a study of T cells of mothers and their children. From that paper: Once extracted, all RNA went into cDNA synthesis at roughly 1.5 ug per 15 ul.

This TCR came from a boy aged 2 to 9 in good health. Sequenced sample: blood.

DNA for the CDR3: TGCGCCAGCAGCTTGGACCCGGGGGCCCGCACAGATACGCAGTATTTT. Its translation: CASSLDPGARTDTQYF. The V call is TRBV5-1, the J call TRBJ2-3; either TRBD1 or TRBD2 may fit D (6 bases each). V lost 0 bases to trimming and J lost 1 base, with 12 bases between them. The germline CDR1 and CDR2 sequences are SGHRS and YFSETQ. This CDR3 region has 16 residues. The variable domain in full, with the rest retrieved from reference TRBV5-1 and TRBJ2-3, is KAGVTQTPRYLIKTRGQQVTLSCSPISGHRSVSWYQQTPGQGLQFLFEYFSETQRNKGNFPGRFSGRQFSNSRSEMNVSTLELGDSALYLCASSLDPGARTDTQYFGPGTRLTVL.